The present T cell receptor beta chain was sequenced within a study of cytomegalovirus exposure and HLA in healthy donors (dated by TCRdb to about 2017). Turning to the overall study: A later analysis indicated that the 120 or so validation repertoires were generated on the platform also employed for the 670 or so repertoires of the first cohort. A separate validation cohort of over 95 different subjects was used in addition to the approximately 670-subject first cohort. To predict cytomegalovirus infection status, the study combined high-throughput TCR immunosequencing, statistical association of individual TCRs with disease status, and machine learning. The study aimed to test whether signatures of past pathogen exposure could be identified by cataloging public T cell receptors. The study at large found these results: The authors suggested that the approach could potentially be generalized to other disease states and immunological phenotypes. In both the original and validation cohorts, the classifier was reported to diagnose cytomegalovirus status with high specificity and sensitivity. Most TCR sequences were seen in very few donors, while some public TCRs were found in many individuals. A later analysis lacked HLA typing for the validation cohort, so it scored co-occurrence in that cohort across all 110 or so repertoires. In vitro tests confirmed that a few of the cytomegalovirus-associated TCR beta chains recognize cytomegalovirus antigens. Of the cluster scores, roughly 95% were above 0 in a later analysis, which found that TCRs clustered in the first cohort also tended to co-occur in the 110 or so validation repertoires. The study listed 150 to 200 TCR beta chains as associated with cytomegalovirus.

Library creation used the immunoSEQ multiplex PCR assay. The source study handled its data this way. A statistical classification framework was built to diagnose cytomegalovirus status from the catalog of TCR beta chain sequences. In its TCRdb copy, this immuneACCESS table keeps in-frame sequences only and misses some clones. Where compared with another copy, unresolved V genes explain less than half of these, and the others have no known cause. V and J calls and clone size are copied from that table; D and trimming were computed from the DNA. Within this sample are about 220,000 clones, with around 88% of them counted one time only. 2.9% of the sample comes from the top ten. The donors belonged to the validation cohort of 90 to 150 subjects, which was separate from the roughly 670-subject first cohort. On this clone: Its cognate antigen has yet to be identified. No base-level quality is on record; no much larger clone is a single base apart.

Looking up the germline V gene (reference sequence) yields CDR1 SEHNR and CDR2 FQNEAQ. Reading from cysteine to phenylalanine, the CDR3 counts 14 amino acids. Only the CDR3 portion is preserved as DNA: 42 bases, with reading frame beginning at the first base. Germline trimming amounts to 5 bases on V and 2 bases on J, with 6 as the count of junction bases outside the gene matches. The chain employs TRBV7-9 and TRBJ2-7; TRBD1 agrees with 7 junctional bases. The clonotype was recovered from a woman under 30 in good health and CMV-seronegative. The sample taken for sequencing was PBMCs. The CDR3 loop reads CASSVQGYPYEQYF. The nucleotide sequence is given as TGTGCCAGCAGCGTACAGGGGTATCCCTACGAGCAGTACTTC. Here the CDR3 is joined to the reference TRBV7-9 and TRBJ2-7 genes, and the full variable domain is: DTGVSQNPRHKITKRGQNVTFRCDPISEHNRLYWYRQTLGQGPEFLTYFQNEAQLEKSRLLSDRFSAERPKGSFSTLEIQRTEQGDSAMYLCASSVQGYPYEQYFGPGTRLTVT.